This TCR beta chain was observed in a study of T cell clonotyping in hematopoietic cell transplantation. Study results and limitations: Few recipient clonotypes overlapped donors; over 95% were de novo at given depth. CD4 and CD8 repertoire contributions could not be separated without sorting.

The method was immunoSEQ multiplex PCR; TCRdb's version includes in-frame clones alone and lacks a portion of them. The sample holds tens of thousands of clones, 86% seen once. As regards this clone: Its antigen is currently unknown.

Documented time point: recipient sample about 28 days before transplant, after cytoreduction. V gave up 0 bases and J gave up 1 base, with 6 bases separating them. Germline CDR1 LGHNA, CDR2 YNFKEQ. The CDR3 length is 14 residues. The specimen was peripheral blood mononuclear cells, collected before stem cell transplant. The receptor's source is a man in his sixties with biphenotypic leukemia. Some clones in this sample may be carry-over from other donors' samples. J is TRBJ1-1 and V is TRBV4-2; D unresolved. This chain's CDR3 is CASSQEQTNTEAFF. In nucleotides, the CDR3 is TGTGCCAGCAGCCAAGAACAAACGAACACTGAAGCTTTCTTT.